These 26 T cell receptor beta chains came from one sample sequenced in a study of beta chain features in type 1 diabetes. Isolated RNA was reverse transcribed in full, so expressed TCRB transcripts were sequenced. Clones were sequenced by immunoSEQ multiplex PCR, and TCRdb holds only the in-frame ones, with some missing. The sample contains about 320,000 clones, about 15% of which appear only once. Sequenced: central memory CD4+ T cells from blood. Receptors were obtained from a man aged 25 to 40 in good health.

Here the CDR3 DNA reads TGTGCCAGAAATCCGGACACCACCAATGAGCAGTTCTTC. This encodes CARNPDTTNEQFF. J is TRBJ2-1 and V is TRBV5-3; D is possibly TRBD1 (5 bases). TRBV5-3 is recorded as an ORF, its role being uncertain. CDR3 length: 13 residues. The V and J ends lost 6 bases and 6 bases respectively, with 13 bases between them.

This chain links TRBV19 with TRBJ1-5; D uncertain. Germline V gives CDR1 LNHDA, CDR2 SQIVND (reference sequence). Trimming took 11 bases from V and 5 from J, leaving 16 bases between them. This CDR3 has 13 amino acids. This CDR3 reads CAGSGRSDQPQHF. CDR3 in DNA: TGTGCCGGTTCGGGTCGGAGTGATCAGCCCCAGCATTTT. The complete variable domain, with remaining parts taken from reference TRBV19 and TRBJ1-5, reads DGGITQSPKYLFRKEGQNVTLSCEQNLNHDAMYWYRQDPGQGLRLIYYSQIVNDFQKGDIAEGYSVSREKKESFPLTVTSAQKNPTAFYLCAGSGRSDQPQHFGDGTRLSIL.

This clone has just a few counts. This sequence joins TRBV27 and TRBJ1-2; unclear D gene. With 2 bases removed from V and 7 bases from J, the gap between germline ends came to 11 bases. This CDR3 spans 13 amino acids. The germline CDR1 and CDR2 sequences are MNHEY and SMNVEV (reference sequence). In DNA, the CDR3 is TGTGCCAGCAGTTTAGAAGGTATTTCTGGCTACACCTTC. Translating it yields CASSLEGISGYTF.

The chain couples TRBV5-4 to TRBJ2-5; 8 positions agree with TRBD1. This CDR3 has 16 residues. The ends lost 0 bases at V and 0 bases at J; junction bases unmatched: 4. Germline V gene lookup returns CDR1 SGHNT and CDR2 YYREEE (reference sequence). The chain's CDR3 is CASSLVGDRYQETQYF. CDR3 nucleotides: TGTGCCAGCAGCTTGGTGGGGGACAGGTACCAAGAGACCCAGTACTTC.

This clone has just a few counts. The sample has other DNA sequences that encode this CDR3 too. The chain links TRBV18 to TRBJ2-5; 10 nucleotides align to TRBD2. This CDR3 contains 14 residues. Per germline, CDR1 KGHSH and CDR2 LQKENI. Losses at the gene ends were 3 bases for V and 5 bases for J; bases not matched to a gene: 3. CDR3: CASSPETSGETQYF. The CDR3 DNA sequence: TGTGCCAGCTCACCGGAGACTAGCGGGGAGACCCAGTACTTC.

The CDR3 sequence is CATSRAGREETQYF. DNA for the CDR3: TGTGCCACCTCCCGAGCGGGTCGAGAAGAGACCCAGTACTTC. The rearrangement joins TRBV7-9 to TRBJ2-5, with D perhaps matching TRBD2 (6 bases). Germline V gene lookup returns CDR1 SEHNR and CDR2 FQNEAQ (reference sequence). V lost 10 bases to trimming and J lost 3 bases, with 18 bases between them. The length of the CDR3 is 14 residues. The whole variable domain, filled in from reference TRBV7-9 and TRBJ2-5, reads DTGVSQNPRHKITKRGQNVTFRCDPISEHNRLYWYRQTLGQGPEFLTYFQNEAQLEKSRLLSDRFSAERPKGSFSTLEIQRTEQGDSAMYLCATSRAGREETQYFGPGTRLLVL.

This clone was picked up a small number of times. The V and J genes are TRBV27 and TRBJ2-1; D perhaps matches TRBD1 (5 bases). There are 12 residues in the CDR3. Germline V gene lookup returns CDR1 MNHEY and CDR2 SMNVEV (reference sequence). V dropped 2 bases and J dropped 12 bases, with 11 bases sitting between them. The CDR3 DNA follows: TGTGCCAGCAGTTTAGGGAACAGGAGGCAGTTCTTC. Protein product: CASSLGNRRQFF.

CDR3 coding DNA: TGTGCCAGCAGGGGACAGGGCATCTACAATGAGCAGTTCTTC. Translation: CASRGQGIYNEQFF. The chain uses TRBV27 and TRBJ2-1, with 9 bases matching TRBD1. This CDR3 spans 14 amino acids. CDR1 is MNHEY and CDR2 is SMNVEV in the germline V gene (reference sequence). Trimming cost V 6 bases and J 3 bases; bases outside gene matches: 3.

This clone was observed a few times. This sequence joins TRBV7-2 and TRBJ2-3; maybe TRBD2 (6 bases). The CDR3 totals 14 residues. The V and J ends lost 8 bases and 7 bases respectively, with 19 bases between them. The germline gives CDR1 SGHTA, CDR2 FQGNSA. The CDR3 region is CASGSTRGSNTQYF. The CDR3 bases are TGTGCCAGCGGGTCGACTAGAGGGTCCAATACGCAGTATTTT.

This clone was picked up a small number of times. The chain carries TRBV11-2 and TRBJ2-1; 8 nucleotides align to TRBD2. V lost 1 base, J lost 2 bases, and 1 base stayed unmatched. CDR3 size: 15 residues. Germline V gene lookup returns CDR1 SGHAT and CDR2 FQNNGV. The CDR3 DNA is TGTGCCAGCAGCTTAGTAGCGGGACCCTACAATGAGCAGTTCTTC. Translating gives CASSLVAGPYNEQFF.

The chain has TRBV25-1 and TRBJ1-2; D is ambiguous. The V end lost 5 bases, the J end lost 0 bases, and 7 bases lay between the germline ends. There are 13 residues in the CDR3. Per germline, CDR1 MGHDK and CDR2 SYGVNS. The CDR3 DNA reads TGTGCCAGCAGTCTTGGGGCTAACTATGGCTACACCTTC. Encoded protein: CASSLGANYGYTF.

This clone was counted between two and nine times. This chain uses TRBV19 with TRBJ1-2, with 12 nucleotides matching TRBD1. This CDR3 comprises 16 residues. After removal of 5 bases from V and 11 bases from J, the junction contained 15 bases not matched to a gene. Germline loops: CDR1 LNHDA, CDR2 SQIVND (reference sequence). CDR3 nucleotides: TGTGCCAGTAGTGGCCGGGACAGGGGGCTTCGCAGTCTATACACCTTC. It specifies CASSGRDRGLRSLYTF.

The chain joins TRBV5-6 to TRBJ2-1; 11 nucleotides line up with TRBD2. This CDR3 contains 15 residues. Germline values: CDR1 SGHDT, CDR2 YYEEEE. The ends lost 3 bases at V and 5 bases at J; junction bases unmatched: 4. CDR3 amino acids: CASSSGLADDNEQFF. CDR3 DNA: TGTGCCAGCAGCTCGGGACTAGCGGACGACAATGAGCAGTTCTTC.

Here the CDR3 reads CASSPGQSNQPQHF. In DNA form, the CDR3 reads TGCGCCAGCAGCCCGGGACAAAGCAATCAGCCCCAGCATTTT. The chain uses TRBV5-1 and TRBJ1-5, with D perhaps TRBD1 (6 bases). Trimming shortened V by 4 bases and J by 1 base, and 9 bases separated the two germline ends. The germline CDR1 and CDR2 sequences are SGHRS and YFSETQ. The CDR3 has 14 residues.

This clone was counted between two and nine times. A far larger clone differs by one base, so this is likely a read error. The V gene is TRBV5-4, the J gene TRBJ2-6; no clear D gene. Germline-derived CDR1 and CDR2 are SGHNT and YYREEE (reference sequence). The CDR3 has 15 residues. The DNA of the CDR3 is TGTGCCAGCAGCATCAAACTCTCTGCGGCCAACGTCCTGACTTTC. It encodes CASSIKLSAANVLTF.

The table lists this clone with a few counts. V usage is TRBV4-3 and J usage is TRBJ2-1, with D unresolved. Germline V gene data show CDR1 as LGHNA and CDR2 as YSLEER. V lost 2 bases and J 4 bases, leaving 6 bases between the germline ends. This CDR3 contains 13 residues. This chain's CDR3 is CASSQQVYNEQFF. CDR3 coding DNA: TGCGCCAGCAGCCAACAGGTTTACAATGAGCAGTTCTTC.

V is TRBV7-2 and J is TRBJ2-1; 9 bases line up with TRBD2. The germline CDR1 and CDR2 sequences are SGHTA and FQGNSA. Unmatched junction bases numbered 8, after V lost 4 bases and J lost 1 base. CDR3 length: 17 amino acids. The CDR3 here is CASSSRGSGSSYNEQFF. In nucleotides, the CDR3 is TGTGCCAGCAGCTCCCGGGGTAGCGGGAGTTCCTACAATGAGCAGTTCTTC.

This chain uses TRBV28 with TRBJ1-1, with unresolved D. Germline V gives CDR1 MDHEN, CDR2 SYDVKM. Trimming removed 7 bases from V and 4 bases from J, with 19 bases in between. The CDR3 has 15 amino acids. CDR3 sequence (DNA): TGTGCCAGCATCCTGACTGGTACGAGTGGCACTGAAGCTTTCTTT. This sequence encodes CASILTGTSGTEAFF.

The rearrangement links TRBV19 to TRBJ2-7; D is uncertain. Germline CDR1 is LNHDA and CDR2 is SQIVND (reference sequence). Trimming pared 3 bases from V and 7 bases from J, leaving 13 bases between. CDR3 size: 13 residues. The CDR3 nucleotides read TGTGCCAGTAGTATCCCTGGTTTAAGGGAGCAGTACTTC. Translating gives CASSIPGLREQYF.

The chain carries TRBV5-1 and TRBJ1-1, with TRBD1 matching over 8 bases. Germline V gene lookup returns CDR1 SGHRS and CDR2 YFSETQ. CDR3 length equals 15 residues. V lost 4 bases, J lost 4 bases, and 9 bases stayed unmatched. CDR3 sequence (DNA): TGCGCCAGCAGCAAGCTTCAGGGGGCTGGCACTGAAGCTTTCTTT. Its protein product is CASSKLQGAGTEAFF.

This clone was detected a few times. The junction shows a germline mismatch at one end, possibly a read error. V gene TRBV5-4 combines with J gene TRBJ1-3; D gene ambiguous. The CDR3 contains 15 residues. Germline CDR1 reads SGHNT; CDR2 reads YYREEE (reference sequence). The CDR3 coding sequence is TGCGCCAGCAGCCAAGAGCGACACTCTGGAAACACCATATATTTT. This sequence encodes CASSQERHSGNTIYF.

This clone was counted only a few times. V and J are TRBV7-2 and TRBJ1-2; D is perhaps TRBD1 (5 bases). Germline V gene lookup returns CDR1 SGHTA and CDR2 FQGNSA. V shed 5 bases and J shed 2 bases, with 9 bases lying between them. This CDR3 is 13 amino acids long. CDR3 DNA: TGTGCCAGCAGCCGGGGACCAAACTATGGCTACACCTTC. Amino acids: CASSRGPNYGYTF.

The rearrangement links TRBV7-3 to TRBJ1-5; D unresolved. The V and J ends lost 2 bases and 0 bases respectively, with 8 bases between them. The CDR3 is 15 amino acids. The germline gives CDR1 SGHTA, CDR2 FQGTGA. In nucleotides, the CDR3 is TGTGCCAGCAGCTTAGACGGAAATAGCAATCAGCCCCAGCATTTT. Its protein is CASSLDGNSNQPQHF.

The sample holds a few counts of this clone. The chain uses TRBV6-1 and TRBJ2-5, with TRBD2 as a possible D gene (6 bases). Germline CDR1 reads MNHNS; CDR2 reads SASEGT. Trimming took off 8 bases at V and 3 bases at J, with 13 bases between the two ends. The CDR3 is 13 residues long. CDR3 sequence (DNA): TGTGCCAGCCTCGTGGGGGGAAAAGAGACCCAGTACTTC. It yields the protein CASLVGGKETQYF.

The rearrangement links TRBV27 to TRBJ2-5; no clear D. CDR3 length: 13 amino acids. The germline V and J ends were trimmed by 7 bases and 5 bases, with 14 bases remaining between them. CDR1 MNHEY and CDR2 SMNVEV come from the germline V gene (reference sequence). Here the CDR3 reads CASTNGLGETQYF. The DNA for the CDR3 is TGTGCCAGCACCAACGGCTTGGGGGAGACCCAGTACTTC.

This clone has a handful of counts. Germline and junction disagree at one end, which may indicate a read error. The V and J genes are TRBV7-3 and TRBJ1-1; no clear D. Germline V CDR1 and CDR2: SGHTA, FQGTGA. The CDR3 is made up of 14 amino acids. Here the CDR3 reads CASSQEFRDTEAFF. The CDR3 DNA reads TGCGCCAGCAGCCAAGAGTTTAGGGACACTGAAGCTTTCTTT.